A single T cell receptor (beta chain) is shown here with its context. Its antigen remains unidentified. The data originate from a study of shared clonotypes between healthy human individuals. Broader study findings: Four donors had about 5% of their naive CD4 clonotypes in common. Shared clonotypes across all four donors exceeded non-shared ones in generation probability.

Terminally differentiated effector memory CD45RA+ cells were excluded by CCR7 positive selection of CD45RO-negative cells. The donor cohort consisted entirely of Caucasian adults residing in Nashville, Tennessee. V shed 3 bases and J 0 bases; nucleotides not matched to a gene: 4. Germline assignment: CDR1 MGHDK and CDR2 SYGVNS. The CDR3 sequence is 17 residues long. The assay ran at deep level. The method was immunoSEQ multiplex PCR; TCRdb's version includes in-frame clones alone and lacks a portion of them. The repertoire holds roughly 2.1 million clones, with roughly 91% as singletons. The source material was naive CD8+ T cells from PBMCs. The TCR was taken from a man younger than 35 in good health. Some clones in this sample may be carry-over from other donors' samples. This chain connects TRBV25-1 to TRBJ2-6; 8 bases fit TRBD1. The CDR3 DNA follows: TGTGCCAGCAGTGAGACAGGGGCCTTCTCTGGGGCCAACGTCCTGACTTTC. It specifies CASSETGAFSGANVLTF.